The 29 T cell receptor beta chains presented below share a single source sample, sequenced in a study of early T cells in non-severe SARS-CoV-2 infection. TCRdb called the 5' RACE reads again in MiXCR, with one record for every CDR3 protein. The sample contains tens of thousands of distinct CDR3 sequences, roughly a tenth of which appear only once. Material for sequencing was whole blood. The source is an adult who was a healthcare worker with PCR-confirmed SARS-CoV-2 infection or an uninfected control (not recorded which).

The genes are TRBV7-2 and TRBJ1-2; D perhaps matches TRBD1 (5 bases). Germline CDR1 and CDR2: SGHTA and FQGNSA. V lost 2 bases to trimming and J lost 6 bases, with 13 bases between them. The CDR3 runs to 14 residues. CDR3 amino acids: CASSLMGPGNGYTF. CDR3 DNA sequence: TGTGCCAGCAGCTTAATGGGGCCGGGGAATGGCTACACCTTC.

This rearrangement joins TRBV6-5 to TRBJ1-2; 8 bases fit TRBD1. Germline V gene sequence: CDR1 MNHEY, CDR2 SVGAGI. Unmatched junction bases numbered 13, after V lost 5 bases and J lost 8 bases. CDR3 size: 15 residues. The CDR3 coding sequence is TGTGCCAGCAGTCTTCAGACAGGGGAGAAATGGGGCTACACCTTC. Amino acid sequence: CASSLQTGEKWGYTF.

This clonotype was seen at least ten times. This chain's CDR3 is CASSDRKGQQETQYF. CDR3 nucleotide sequence: TGCGCCAGCAGTGACCGGAAGGGGCAGCAAGAGACCCAGTACTTC. The rearrangement uses TRBV10-1 and TRBJ2-5, with TRBD1 as a possible D gene (5 bases). Germline CDR1 is WNHNN and CDR2 is SYGVQD (reference sequence). Trimming took off 3 bases at V and 2 bases at J, with 13 bases between the two ends. This CDR3 comprises 15 residues.

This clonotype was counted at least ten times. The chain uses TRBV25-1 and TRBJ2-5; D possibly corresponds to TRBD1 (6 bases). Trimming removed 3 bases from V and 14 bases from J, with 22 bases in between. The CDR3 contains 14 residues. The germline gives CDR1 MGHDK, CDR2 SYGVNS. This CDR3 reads CASSDGTFEEDSYF. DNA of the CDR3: TGTGCCAGCAGTGATGGCACCTTTGAAGAGGACAGCTACTTC.

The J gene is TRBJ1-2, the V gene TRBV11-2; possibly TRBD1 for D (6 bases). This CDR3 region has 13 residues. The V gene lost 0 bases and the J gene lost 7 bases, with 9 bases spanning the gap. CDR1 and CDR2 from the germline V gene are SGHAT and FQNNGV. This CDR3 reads CASSLDRGIGYTF. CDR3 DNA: TGTGCCAGCAGCTTAGACAGGGGCATTGGCTACACCTTC. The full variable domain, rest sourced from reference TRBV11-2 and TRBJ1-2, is EAGVAQSPRYKIIEKRQSVAFWCNPISGHATLYWYQQILGQGPKLLIQFQNNGVVDDSQLPKDRFSAERLKGVDSTLKIQPAKLEDSAVYLCASSLDRGIGYTFGSGTRLTVV.

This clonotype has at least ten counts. The DNA for the CDR3 is TGTGCCAGCAGTTTAGCTGGGGCGGGAGGTTTGAACACTGAAGCTTTCTTT. Its translation: CASSLAGAGGLNTEAFF. The chain recombines TRBV12-3 or TRBV12-4 with TRBJ1-1, with D perhaps matching TRBD1 (5 bases). The V end was cut by 0 bases, the J end by 0 bases, with 14 bases between. CDR3 length: 17 residues.

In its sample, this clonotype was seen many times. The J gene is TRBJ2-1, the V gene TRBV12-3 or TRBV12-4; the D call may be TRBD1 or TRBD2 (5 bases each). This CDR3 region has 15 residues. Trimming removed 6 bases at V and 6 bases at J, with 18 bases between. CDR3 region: CASRDPRDASNEQFF. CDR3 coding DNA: TGTGCCAGCAGAGATCCCCGGGACGCCTCCAATGAGCAGTTCTTC.

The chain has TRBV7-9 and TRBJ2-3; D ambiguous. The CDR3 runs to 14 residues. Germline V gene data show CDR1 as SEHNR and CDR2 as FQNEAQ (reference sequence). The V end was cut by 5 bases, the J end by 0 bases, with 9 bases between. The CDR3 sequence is CASSLVSSTDTQYF. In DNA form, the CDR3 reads TGTGCCAGCAGCCTTGTCTCTAGCACAGATACGCAGTATTTT.

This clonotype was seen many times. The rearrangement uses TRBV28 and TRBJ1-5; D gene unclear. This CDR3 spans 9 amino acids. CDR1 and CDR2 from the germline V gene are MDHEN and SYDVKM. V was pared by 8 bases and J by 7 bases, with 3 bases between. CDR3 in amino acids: CASGQPQHF. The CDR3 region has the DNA TGTGCCAGCGGGCAGCCCCAGCATTTT. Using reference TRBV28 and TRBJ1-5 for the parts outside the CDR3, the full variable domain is DVKVTQSSRYLVKRTGEKVFLECVQDMDHENMFWYRQDPGLGLRLIYFSYDVKMKEKGDIPEGYSVSREKKERFSLILESASTNQTSMYLCASGQPQHFGDGTRLSIL.

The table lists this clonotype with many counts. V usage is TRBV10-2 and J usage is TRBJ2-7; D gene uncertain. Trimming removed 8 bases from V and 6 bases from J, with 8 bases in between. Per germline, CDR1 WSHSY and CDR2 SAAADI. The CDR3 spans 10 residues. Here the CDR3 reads CASAFAEQYF. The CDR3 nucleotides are TGCGCCAGCGCCTTCGCCGAGCAGTACTTC.

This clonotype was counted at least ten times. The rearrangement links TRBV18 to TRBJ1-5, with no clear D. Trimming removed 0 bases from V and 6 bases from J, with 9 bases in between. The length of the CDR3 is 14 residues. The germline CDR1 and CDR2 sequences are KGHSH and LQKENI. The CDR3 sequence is CASSPPGITQPQHF. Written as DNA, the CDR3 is TGTGCCAGCTCACCACCGGGGATAACTCAGCCCCAGCATTTT.

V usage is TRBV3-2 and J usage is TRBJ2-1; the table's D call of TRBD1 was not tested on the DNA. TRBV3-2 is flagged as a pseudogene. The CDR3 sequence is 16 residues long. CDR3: CASSQDGRDAYNEQFF. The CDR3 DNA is TGTGCCAGCAGCCAAGATGGTAGGGACGCCTACAATGAGCAGTTCTTC.

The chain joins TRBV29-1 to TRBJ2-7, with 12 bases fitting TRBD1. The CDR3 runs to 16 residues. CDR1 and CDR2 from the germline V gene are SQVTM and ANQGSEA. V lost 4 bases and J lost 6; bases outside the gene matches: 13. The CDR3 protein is CSVAHSGTGGSSEQYF. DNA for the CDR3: TGCAGCGTTGCCCATTCCGGGACAGGGGGCTCTTCCGAGCAGTACTTC.

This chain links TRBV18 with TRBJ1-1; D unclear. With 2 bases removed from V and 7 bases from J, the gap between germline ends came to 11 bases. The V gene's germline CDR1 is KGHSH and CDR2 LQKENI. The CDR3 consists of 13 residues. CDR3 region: CASSPTGMGEAFF. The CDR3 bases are TGTGCCAGCTCACCAACGGGGATGGGTGAAGCTTTCTTT.

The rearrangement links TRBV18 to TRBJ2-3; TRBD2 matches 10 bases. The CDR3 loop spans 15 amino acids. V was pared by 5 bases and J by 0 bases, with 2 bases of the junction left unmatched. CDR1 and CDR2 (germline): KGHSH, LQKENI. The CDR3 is CASSETSGSTDTQYF. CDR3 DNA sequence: TGTGCCAGCTCAGAGACTAGCGGGAGCACAGATACGCAGTATTTT. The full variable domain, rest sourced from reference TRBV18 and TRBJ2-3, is NAGVMQNPRHLVRRRGQEARLRCSPMKGHSHVYWYRQLPEEGLKFMVYLQKENIIDESGMPKERFSAEFPKEGPSILRIQQVVRGDSAAYFCASSETSGSTDTQYFGPGTRLTVL.

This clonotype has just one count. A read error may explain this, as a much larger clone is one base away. In DNA form, the CDR3 reads TGTGCCAGCAGATCGACAGGGGACTATGAGCAGTTCTTC. Translation gives CASRSTGDYEQFF. The chain uses TRBV11-2 and TRBJ2-1; 8 nucleotides agree with TRBD1. Germline loops: CDR1 SGHAT, CDR2 FQNNGV. This CDR3 region has 13 residues. Losses at the gene ends were 6 bases for V and 8 bases for J; bases not matched to a gene: 6.

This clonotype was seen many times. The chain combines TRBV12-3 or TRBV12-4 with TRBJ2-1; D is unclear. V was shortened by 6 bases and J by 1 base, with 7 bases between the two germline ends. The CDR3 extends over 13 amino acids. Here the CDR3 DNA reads TGTGCCAGCAGATACCTATCCTACAATGAGCAGTTCTTC. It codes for CASRYLSYNEQFF.

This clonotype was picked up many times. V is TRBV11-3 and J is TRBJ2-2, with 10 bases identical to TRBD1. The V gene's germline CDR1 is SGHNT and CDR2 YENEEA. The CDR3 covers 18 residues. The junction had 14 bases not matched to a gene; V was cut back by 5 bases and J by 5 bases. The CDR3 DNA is TGTGCCAGCAGCCCTAGACAGGGGGCGCGGGAGTGGACCGGGGAGCTGTTTTTT. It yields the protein CASSPRQGAREWTGELFF. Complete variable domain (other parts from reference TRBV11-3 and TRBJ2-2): EAGVVQSPRYKIIEKKQPVAFWCNPISGHNTLYWYLQNLGQGPELLIRYENEEAVDDSQLPKDRFSAERLKGVDSTLKIQPAELGDSAVYLCASSPRQGAREWTGELFFGEGSRLTVL.

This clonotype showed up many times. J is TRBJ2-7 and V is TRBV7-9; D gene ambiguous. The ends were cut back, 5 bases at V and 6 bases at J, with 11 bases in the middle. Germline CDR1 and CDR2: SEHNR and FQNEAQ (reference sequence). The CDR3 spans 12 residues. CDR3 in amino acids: CASSVGVFEQYF. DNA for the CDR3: TGTGCCAGCAGCGTAGGCGTTTTCGAGCAGTACTTC.

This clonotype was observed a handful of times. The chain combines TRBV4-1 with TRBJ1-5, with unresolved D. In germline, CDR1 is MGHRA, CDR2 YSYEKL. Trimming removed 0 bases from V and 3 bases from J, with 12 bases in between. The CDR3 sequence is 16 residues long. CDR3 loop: CASSQDRGGYNQPQHF. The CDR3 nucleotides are TGCGCCAGCAGCCAAGACCGAGGCGGCTACAATCAGCCCCAGCATTTT.

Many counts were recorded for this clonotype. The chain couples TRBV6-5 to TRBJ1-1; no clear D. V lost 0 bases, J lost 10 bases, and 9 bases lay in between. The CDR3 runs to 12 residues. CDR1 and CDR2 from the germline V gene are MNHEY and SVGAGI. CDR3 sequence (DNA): TGTGCCAGCAGTTACTCTAGGTTGCTAGCTTTCTTT. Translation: CASSYSRLLAFF.

In nucleotides, the CDR3 is TGTGCCAGCAGCTTAGACGGGGACAGCGCCTACGAGCAGTACTTC. This sequence encodes CASSLDGDSAYEQYF. This chain connects TRBV11-2 to TRBJ2-7, with 7 positions matching TRBD1. The CDR3 has 15 amino acids. Germline V CDR1 and CDR2: SGHAT, FQNNGV. Trimming took 0 bases from V and 2 from J; bases not matched to a gene: 4.

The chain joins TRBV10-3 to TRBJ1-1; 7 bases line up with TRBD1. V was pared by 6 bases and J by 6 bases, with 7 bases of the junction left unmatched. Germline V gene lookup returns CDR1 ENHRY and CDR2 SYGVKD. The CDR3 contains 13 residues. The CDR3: CAIRTGSAPEAFF. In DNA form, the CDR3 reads TGTGCCATCAGGACAGGGTCCGCCCCTGAAGCTTTCTTT.

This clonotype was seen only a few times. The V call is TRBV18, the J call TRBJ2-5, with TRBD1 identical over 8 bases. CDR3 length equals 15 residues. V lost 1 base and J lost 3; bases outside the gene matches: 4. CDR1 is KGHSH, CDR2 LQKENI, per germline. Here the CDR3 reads CASSPLQDREETQYF. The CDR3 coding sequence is TGTGCCAGCTCACCACTCCAGGACAGGGAAGAGACCCAGTACTTC.

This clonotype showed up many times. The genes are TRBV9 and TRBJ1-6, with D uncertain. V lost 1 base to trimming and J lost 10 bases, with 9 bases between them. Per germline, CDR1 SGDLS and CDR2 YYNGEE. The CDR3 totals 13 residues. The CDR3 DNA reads TGTGCCAGCAGCGTATTATCCGGGTCACCCCTCCACTTT. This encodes CASSVLSGSPLHF.

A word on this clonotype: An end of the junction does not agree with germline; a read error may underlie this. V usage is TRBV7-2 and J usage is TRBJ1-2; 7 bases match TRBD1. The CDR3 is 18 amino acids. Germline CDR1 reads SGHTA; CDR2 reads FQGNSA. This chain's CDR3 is CASRLVPGQWDLRYGYTF. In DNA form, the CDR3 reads TGTGCCAGCAGGTTAGTCCCGGGACAGTGGGACCTTCGGTATGGCTACACCTTC.

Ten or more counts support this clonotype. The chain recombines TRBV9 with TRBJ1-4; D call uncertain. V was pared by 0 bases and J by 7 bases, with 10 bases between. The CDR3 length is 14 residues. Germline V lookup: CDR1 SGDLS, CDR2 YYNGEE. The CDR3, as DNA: TGTGCCAGCAGCGTAGGCAGGCCCCCTGAAAAACTGTTTTTT. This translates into CASSVGRPPEKLFF.

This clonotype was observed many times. In nucleotides, the CDR3 is TGCGCCAGCAGCTTGGGGCAGGCGCTCACTAATGAAAAACTGTTTTTT. Protein: CASSLGQALTNEKLFF. This rearrangement joins TRBV5-1 to TRBJ1-4; no clear D. Germline assignment: CDR1 SGHRS and CDR2 YFSETQ. This CDR3 comprises 16 residues. V was trimmed by 0 bases and J by 2 bases, leaving 11 bases between them.

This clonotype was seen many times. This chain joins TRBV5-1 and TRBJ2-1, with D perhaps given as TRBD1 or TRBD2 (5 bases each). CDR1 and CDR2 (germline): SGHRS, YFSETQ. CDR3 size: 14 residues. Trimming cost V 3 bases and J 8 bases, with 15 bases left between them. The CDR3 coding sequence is TGCGCCAGCAGCTCTACTAGGGGAAAGGATGAGCAGTTCTTC. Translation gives CASSSTRGKDEQFF.